A selection of T cell receptor beta chains follows, all from one sample in a study of blood T cell repertoires in COVID-19. Libraries were prepared by immunoSEQ multiplex PCR; TCRdb keeps only in-frame clonotypes and omits some of them. This sample has approximately 90,000 clones, with roughly 88% found just once. The sequencing input was peripheral blood. The receptors here all came from a man in his sixties with acute or convalescent COVID-19. Both conserved end residues are part of each CDR3.

v_gene: TRBV27; j_gene: TRBJ2-2; CDR3aa: CASSLSGGRANTGELFF
v_gene: TRBV7-9; j_gene: TRBJ1-4; CDR3aa: CASSQTPQGEKLFF
v_gene: TRBV5-1; j_gene: TRBJ2-3; CDR3aa: CASSSAGGSTDTQYF
v_gene: TRBV5-1; j_gene: TRBJ1-4; CDR3aa: CASSQIQGNEKLFF
v_gene: TRBV3-1/TRBV3-2; j_gene: TRBJ2-7; CDR3aa: CASSRISSGPYEQYF
v_gene: TRBV19; j_gene: TRBJ2-7; CDR3aa: CASRDPGQRSYEQYF
v_gene: TRBV7-3; j_gene: TRBJ2-1; CDR3aa: CASSLSLAGGIDEQFF
v_gene: TRBV7-8; j_gene: TRBJ2-7; CDR3aa: CASSLAGQGFEQYF
v_gene: TRBV5-1; j_gene: TRBJ2-7; CDR3aa: CASSLDGRVYEQYF
v_gene: TRBV7-9; j_gene: TRBJ1-2; CDR3aa: CASSLSQGKSGYTF
v_gene: TRBV30; j_gene: TRBJ1-6; CDR3aa: CAWSSTSTYSPLHF
v_gene: TRBV27; j_gene: TRBJ2-1; CDR3aa: CASSDSTGGAGNEQFF
v_gene: TRBV19; j_gene: TRBJ2-3; CDR3aa: CASSVTGTGGLDTQYF
v_gene: TRBV3-1/TRBV3-2; j_gene: TRBJ2-7; CDR3aa: CASSQTGAPGYEQYF
v_gene: TRBV10-2; j_gene: TRBJ2-5; CDR3aa: CASRDYRILGETQYF
v_gene: TRBV18; j_gene: TRBJ2-3; CDR3aa: CASSPGLGRGDTDTQYF
v_gene: TRBV11-3; j_gene: TRBJ2-7; CDR3aa: CASSRGDREQYF
v_gene: TRBV5-6; j_gene: TRBJ1-6; CDR3aa: CASSLYGGADSPLHF
v_gene: TRBV5-4; j_gene: TRBJ1-1; CDR3aa: CASSLVKQSEAFF
v_gene: TRBV4-2; j_gene: TRBJ1-6; CDR3aa: CASSQAFRGQKHNNSPLHF
v_gene: TRBV9; j_gene: TRBJ2-5; CDR3aa: CASSVVLAGGQETQYF
v_gene: TRBV6-4; j_gene: TRBJ1-2; CDR3aa: CASSEDRGLNGYTF
v_gene: TRBV9; j_gene: TRBJ2-3; CDR3aa: CASNREGADTQYF
v_gene: TRBV27; j_gene: TRBJ1-5; CDR3aa: CASSSLGGGDQPQHF
v_gene: TRBV5-8; j_gene: TRBJ1-2; CDR3aa: CASSFQGSRTF
v_gene: TRBV19; j_gene: TRBJ2-2; CDR3aa: CASSLPRGEANTGELFF
v_gene: TRBV29-1; j_gene: TRBJ1-1; CDR3aa: CSVDQEAFF
v_gene: TRBV5-1; j_gene: TRBJ2-7; CDR3aa: CASSLLQGASYEQYF
v_gene: TRBV9; j_gene: TRBJ2-6; CDR3aa: CASSAGGGSAGANVLTF
v_gene: TRBV7-3; j_gene: TRBJ2-5; CDR3aa: CASSLLVQETQYF
v_gene: TRBV10-1; j_gene: TRBJ2-5; CDR3aa: CASSESGLAGGQETQYF
v_gene: TRBV19; j_gene: TRBJ1-3; CDR3aa: CASSIQGDGNTIYF
v_gene: TRBV24-1; j_gene: TRBJ1-1; CDR3aa: CATSAQTGRAFF
v_gene: TRBV30; j_gene: TRBJ2-7; CDR3aa: CAWDLSGGVEQYF
v_gene: TRBV5-1; j_gene: TRBJ2-3; CDR3aa: CASTTGGRDGTDTQYF
v_gene: TRBV7-2; j_gene: TRBJ2-7; CDR3aa: CASRRGSSYEQYF
v_gene: TRBV27; j_gene: TRBJ2-7; CDR3aa: CATTPRGGTGGDEQYF
v_gene: TRBV12-3/TRBV12-4; j_gene: TRBJ2-3; CDR3aa: CASSSSDKQYF
v_gene: TRBV7-2; j_gene: TRBJ2-1; CDR3aa: CASSLELAGGYNEQFF
v_gene: TRBV24-1; j_gene: TRBJ1-4; CDR3aa: CATSDSSNEKLFF
v_gene: TRBV23-1; j_gene: TRBJ1-5; CDR3aa: CASSQFRGGSQPQHF
v_gene: TRBV5-4; j_gene: TRBJ2-1; CDR3aa: CASSSRQGEQFF
v_gene: TRBV20-1; j_gene: TRBJ1-2; CDR3aa: CSAPGGDGYTF
v_gene: TRBV12-5; j_gene: TRBJ2-3; CDR3aa: CASATLPLGSRRRGGADTQYF
v_gene: TRBV14; j_gene: TRBJ1-3; CDR3aa: CASSPGTYSSGNTIYF
v_gene: TRBV3-1/TRBV3-2; j_gene: TRBJ2-1; CDR3aa: CASSLSGTGKSYEQFF
v_gene: TRBV5-1; j_gene: TRBJ2-7; CDR3aa: CASSPTLTSGYEQYF
v_gene: TRBV12-3/TRBV12-4; j_gene: TRBJ2-7; CDR3aa: CATQKTASGEQYF
v_gene: TRBV5-1; j_gene: TRBJ2-7; CDR3aa: CASSDKGQGLLDEQYF